This entry concerns a single TCR beta chain. Its antigen remains unidentified. Approximately 10^5 TCR templates per sample were assayed. Libraries were prepared by immunoSEQ multiplex PCR; TCRdb keeps only in-frame clonotypes and omits some of them. The data contain some 100,000 clones, around 90% of them singletons. There are 14 residues in the CDR3. V lost 3 bases and J 7 bases, leaving 15 bases between the germline ends. Looked up from germline, CDR1 is MDHEN and CDR2 is SYDVKM. The entry originates in a study of siplizumab effects on memory and regulatory T cells. Study findings and constraints: Alloreactive sequences whose origin lay in unstimulated CD4+ memory cells were significantly reduced by siplizumab. Proliferating Tregs' suppressive function in siplizumab cultures went unconfirmed.

This chain links TRBV28 with TRBJ1-1; D is unclear. The material sequenced was Tregs sorted from blood. This receptor was obtained from a human donor in good health. This chain's CDR3 is CASSLGLVGVEAFF. The CDR3 bases are TGTGCCAGCAGTTTGGGGTTGGTAGGCGTTGAAGCTTTCTTT.